This is a list of T cell receptor beta chains from one sample in a study of blood T cell repertoires in COVID-19. Profiling relied on immunoSEQ multiplex PCR, and the TCRdb table lists in-frame clones only, not all of them. The table lists 350,000 or so clones, approximately 84% of them singletons. The sample consisted of PBMCs or T cells enriched from blood (not recorded which). These receptors originate from a woman in her thirties who had recovered from COVID-19. CDR3s include the opening cysteine and the closing phenylalanine or tryptophan. Fields, in order: clone size, V gene, J gene, D gene, CDR3 protein, CDR3 DNA. A D gene is named only where the DNA matches it firmly. Not every row has a clone size; where given, it reads once, few, many or a size class.

once	TRBV7-9	TRBJ2-2	NA	CASYPNLRGTGELFF	TGTGCCAGCTACCCCAACTTAAGGGGCACCGGGGAGCTGTTTTTT
once	TRBV6-5	TRBJ2-1	TRBD2	CASSYRTSAANHEQFF	TGTGCCAGCAGTTACCGGACTAGCGCGGCAAACCATGAGCAGTTCTTC
NA	TRBV3-1/TRBV3-2	TRBJ1-1	NA	CASSQEGANTEAFF	TGTGCCAGCAGCCAAGAGGGGGCGAACACTGAAGCTTTCTTT
NA	TRBV2	TRBJ2-3	TRBD1	CASGLGTGGTDTQYF	TGTGCCAGCGGGCTGGGGACAGGGGGCACAGATACGCAGTATTTT
NA	TRBV2	TRBJ2-7	TRBD2	CASALSGGAYEQYF	TGTGCCAGCGCCCTTAGCGGGGGGGCGTACGAGCAGTACTTC
NA	TRBV6-2/TRBV6-3	TRBJ1-1	NA	CASSYSVPGWGQKNTEAFF	TGTGCCAGCAGTTACTCGGTCCCCGGATGGGGACAAAAGAACACTGAAGCTTTCTTT
NA	TRBV28	TRBJ2-3	NA	CASSFAVGGRGTDTQYF	TGTGCCAGCAGTTTTGCGGTTGGGGGCAGAGGCACAGATACGCAGTATTTT
NA	TRBV6-5	TRBJ1-6	NA	CASSYGFRGGNSPLHF	TGTGCCAGCAGTTACGGATTCAGGGGAGGGAATTCACCCCTCCACTTT
NA	TRBV5-1	TRBJ2-4	TRBD2	CASSSAGGADIQYF	TGCGCCAGCAGCTCGGCGGGGGGAGCGGACATTCAGTACTTC
NA	TRBV6-5	TRBJ2-7	TRBD2	CASSSSSGGSYEQYF	TGTGCCAGCAGTTCGTCTAGCGGGGGGAGCTACGAGCAGTACTTC
NA	TRBV28	TRBJ1-5	NA	CASSLFAGRSNQPQHF	TGTGCCAGCAGTTTATTCGCCGGTAGAAGCAATCAGCCCCAGCATTTT
NA	TRBV19	TRBJ1-1	TRBD1	CASHRTGQNTEAFF	TGTGCCAGTCACCGGACAGGGCAGAACACTGAAGCTTTCTTT
once	TRBV28	TRBJ1-2	TRBD1	CASTAAQGDGYTF	TGTGCCAGCACCGCGGCCCAGGGGGACGGCTACACCTTC
NA	TRBV7-8	TRBJ2-7	TRBD2	CASSLGSGAPYEQYF	TGTGCCAGCAGCTTAGGTAGCGGGGCCCCCTACGAGCAGTACTTC
once	TRBV27	TRBJ2-4	TRBD1	CASGQTGAKNIQYF	TGTGCCAGCGGGCAGACAGGGGCCAAAAACATTCAGTACTTC
NA	TRBV4-3	TRBJ1-1	TRBD1	CASSQGQGGNGAFF	TGCGCCAGCAGCCAGGGACAGGGAGGGAATGGGGCTTTCTTT
NA	TRBV28	TRBJ2-7	NA	CASSLTGYEQYF	TGTGCCAGCAGTTTAACAGGATACGAGCAGTACTTC
NA	TRBV2	TRBJ1-1	NA	CASRSMNTEAFF	TGTGCCAGCAGAAGCATGAACACTGAAGCTTTCTTT
NA	TRBV6-1	TRBJ2-7	NA	CASSDHGKSYEQYF	TGTGCCAGCAGTGACCACGGGAAAAGTTACGAGCAGTACTTC
once	TRBV5-1	TRBJ2-5	TRBD2	CASSTIPGLAGGSETQYF	TGCGCCAGCAGCACTATCCCGGGACTAGCGGGGGGCAGCGAGACCCAGTACTTC
NA	TRBV20-1	TRBJ1-2	TRBD1	CSASYLGQGGYGYTF	TGCAGTGCTAGTTACCTAGGCCAGGGGGGCTATGGCTACACCTTC
NA	TRBV28	TRBJ1-1	NA	CASSLWETGGDTEAFF	TGTGCCAGCAGTTTATGGGAGACCGGGGGGGACACTGAAGCTTTCTTT